This T cell receptor beta chain was captured in a study of cytomegalovirus exposure and HLA in healthy donors. The CDR3 runs to 14 residues. Trimming removed 3 bases from V and 3 bases from J; junction bases left unmatched: 2. Looked up from germline, CDR1 is SNHLY and CDR2 is FYNNEI. It was with 60 Vbeta and 13 Jbeta primers that the PCR ran. The protocol was immunoSEQ multiplex PCR, while the TCRdb copy is restricted to in-frame clones and leaves out a portion. The table shows 200,000 to 250,000 clones, with around 64% occurring only once. Material: PBMCs. This TCR was sampled from a man aged 40-49 years in good health and CMV-seropositive. The chain has TRBV2 and TRBJ2-1, with 7 bases fitting TRBD1. The CDR3 reads CASSDAGGYNEQFF. For the CDR3, the DNA is TGTGCCAGCAGTGACGCAGGGGGCTACAATGAGCAGTTCTTC.